One TCR beta chain is described in this entry. What it recognizes is unknown. The CDR3 extends over 14 amino acids. Deletions cut 0 bases from V and 6 bases from J, with 10 bases between. Germline V lookup: CDR1 MNHEY, CDR2 SVGAGI. Approximately 0.11 L of blood, on average, came from one heparinised draw per donor. Once sorted, every population was more than 95% pure. Sequencing targeted expressed TCRB transcripts, as all isolated RNA had been reverse transcribed. Repertoires were generated with immunoSEQ multiplex PCR, while TCRdb's copy carries only in-frame clones and drops some. The sample records 630,000 or so clones, around an eighth being singletons. These data are taken from a study of beta chain features in type 1 diabetes. Study-wide points: People with Type 1 diabetes carried modestly yet significantly shorter TCRB CDR3s in all four CD4+ subsets.

The sequenced sample was naive CD4+ T cells from blood. This rearrangement joins TRBV6-5 to TRBJ2-3; D might be TRBD1 or TRBD2, each matching 5 bases. The source is a man aged 18 to 30 with type 1 diabetes. CDR3 sequence reads: CASSYSGRGDTQYF. CDR3 DNA sequence: TGTGCCAGCAGTTACTCGGGACGAGGGGATACGCAGTATTTT.